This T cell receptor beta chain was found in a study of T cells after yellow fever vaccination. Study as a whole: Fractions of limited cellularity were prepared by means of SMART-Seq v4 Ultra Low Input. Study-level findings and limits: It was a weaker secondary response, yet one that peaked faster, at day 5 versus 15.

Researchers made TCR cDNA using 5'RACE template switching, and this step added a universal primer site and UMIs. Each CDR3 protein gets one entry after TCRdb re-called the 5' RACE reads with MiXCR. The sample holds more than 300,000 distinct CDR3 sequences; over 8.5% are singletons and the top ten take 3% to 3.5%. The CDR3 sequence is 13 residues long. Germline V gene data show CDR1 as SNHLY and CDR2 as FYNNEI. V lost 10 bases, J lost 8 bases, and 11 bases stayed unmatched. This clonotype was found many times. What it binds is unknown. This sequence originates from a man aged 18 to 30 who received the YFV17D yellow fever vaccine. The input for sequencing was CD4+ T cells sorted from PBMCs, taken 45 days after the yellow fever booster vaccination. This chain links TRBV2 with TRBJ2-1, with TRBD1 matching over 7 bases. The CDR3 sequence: CATHGQVGDEQFF. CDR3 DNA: TGTGCCACCCACGGACAGGTTGGAGATGAGCAGTTCTTC.